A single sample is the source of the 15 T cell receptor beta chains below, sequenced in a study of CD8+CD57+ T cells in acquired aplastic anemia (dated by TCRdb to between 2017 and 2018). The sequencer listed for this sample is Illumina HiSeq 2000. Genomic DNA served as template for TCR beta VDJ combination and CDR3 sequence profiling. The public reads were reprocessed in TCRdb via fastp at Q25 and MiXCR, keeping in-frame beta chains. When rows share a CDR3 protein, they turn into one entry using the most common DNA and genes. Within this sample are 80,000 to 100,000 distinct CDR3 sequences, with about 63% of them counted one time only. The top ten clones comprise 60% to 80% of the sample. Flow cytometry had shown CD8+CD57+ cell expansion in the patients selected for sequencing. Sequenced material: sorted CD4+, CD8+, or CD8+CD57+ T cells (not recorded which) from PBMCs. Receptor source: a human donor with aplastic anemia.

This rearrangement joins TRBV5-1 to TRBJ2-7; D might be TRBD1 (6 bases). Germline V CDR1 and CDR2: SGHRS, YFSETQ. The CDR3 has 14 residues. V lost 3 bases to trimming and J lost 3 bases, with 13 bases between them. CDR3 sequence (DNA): TGCGCCAGCAGCTCACCCGGGACAAGCTACGAGCAGTACTTC. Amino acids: CASSSPGTSYEQYF.

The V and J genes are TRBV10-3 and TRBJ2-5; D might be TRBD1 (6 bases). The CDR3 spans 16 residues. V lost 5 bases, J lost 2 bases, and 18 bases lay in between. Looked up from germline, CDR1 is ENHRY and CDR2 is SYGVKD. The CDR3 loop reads CAISHQGEGGQETQYF. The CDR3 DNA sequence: TGTGCCATCAGTCACCAGGGAGAAGGGGGACAAGAGACCCAGTACTTC.

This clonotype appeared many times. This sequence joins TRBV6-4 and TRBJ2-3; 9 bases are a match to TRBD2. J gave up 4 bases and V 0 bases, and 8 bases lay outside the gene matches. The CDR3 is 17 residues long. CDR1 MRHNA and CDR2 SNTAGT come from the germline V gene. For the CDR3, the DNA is TGTGCCAGCAGTGACTCGGCGGGGGGGGCCGGATCAGATACGCAGTATTTT. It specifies CASSDSAGGAGSDTQYF.

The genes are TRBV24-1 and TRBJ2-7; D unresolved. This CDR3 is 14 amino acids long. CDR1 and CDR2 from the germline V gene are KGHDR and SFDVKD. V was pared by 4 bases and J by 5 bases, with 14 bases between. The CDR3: CATSDTRSHHEQYF. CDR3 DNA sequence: TGTGCCACCAGTGACACACGATCCCACCACGAGCAGTACTTC.

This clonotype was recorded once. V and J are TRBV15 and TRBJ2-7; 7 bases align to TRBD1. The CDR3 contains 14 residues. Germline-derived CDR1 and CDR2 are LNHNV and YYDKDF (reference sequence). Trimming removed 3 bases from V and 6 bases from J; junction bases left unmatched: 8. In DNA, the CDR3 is TGTGCCACCAGCAGCCTCAGGGGGTTTGGCGAGCAGTACTTC. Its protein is CATSSLRGFGEQYF.

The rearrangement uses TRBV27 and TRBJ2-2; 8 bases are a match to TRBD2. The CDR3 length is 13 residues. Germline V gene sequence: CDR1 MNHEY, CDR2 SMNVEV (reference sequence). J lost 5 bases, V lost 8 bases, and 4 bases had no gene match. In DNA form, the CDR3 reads TGTGCCAGCCGGGTAGCGGGGACCGGGGAGCTGTTTTTT. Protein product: CASRVAGTGELFF.

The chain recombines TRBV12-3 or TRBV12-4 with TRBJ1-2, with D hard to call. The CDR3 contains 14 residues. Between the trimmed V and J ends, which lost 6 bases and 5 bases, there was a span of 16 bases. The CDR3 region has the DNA TGTGCCAGCAGCCTGTCCCCTGTAGGGTATGGCTACACCTTC. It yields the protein CASSLSPVGYGYTF.

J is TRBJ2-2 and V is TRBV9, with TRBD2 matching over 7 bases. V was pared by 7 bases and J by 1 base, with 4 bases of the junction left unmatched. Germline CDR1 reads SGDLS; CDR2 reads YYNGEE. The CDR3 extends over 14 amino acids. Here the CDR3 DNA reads TGTGCCAGCGGGAGGGGCCTGAACACCGGGGAGCTGTTTTTT. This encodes CASGRGLNTGELFF.

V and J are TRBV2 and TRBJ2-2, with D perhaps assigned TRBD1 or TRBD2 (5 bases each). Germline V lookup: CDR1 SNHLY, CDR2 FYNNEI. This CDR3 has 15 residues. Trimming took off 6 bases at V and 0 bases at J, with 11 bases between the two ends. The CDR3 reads CASSGTAANTGELFF. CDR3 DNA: TGTGCCAGCAGCGGGACGGCCGCGAACACCGGGGAGCTGTTTTTT.

CDR3 sequence: CSAREQGARGYTF. In DNA form, the CDR3 reads TGCAGTGCTAGAGAACAGGGGGCGCGAGGCTACACCTTC. The chain recombines TRBV20-1 with TRBJ1-2, with TRBD1 matching over 9 bases. Looked up from germline, CDR1 is DFQATT and CDR2 is SNEGSKA (reference sequence). CDR3 length: 13 residues. Losses at the gene ends were 0 bases for V and 8 bases for J; bases not matched to a gene: 4.

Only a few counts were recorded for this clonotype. The CDR3 DNA sequence: TGCAGTGACCAGGGGGGACAAGCTCAAGAGACCCAGTACTTC. Residues: CSDQGGQAQETQYF. This rearrangement joins TRBV20-1 to TRBJ2-5, with D possibly matching TRBD1 (7 bases). The CDR3 has 14 residues. Germline assignment: CDR1 DFQATT and CDR2 SNEGSKA (reference sequence). The ends were cut back, 7 bases at V and 2 bases at J, with 17 bases in the middle.

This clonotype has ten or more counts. The DNA of the CDR3 is TGTGCCACCAGCAGATGGGGTAGGAACACTGAAGCTTTCTTT. Its protein product is CATSRWGRNTEAFF. This chain links TRBV15 with TRBJ1-1; D is unresolved. Germline V gene lookup returns CDR1 LNHNV and CDR2 YYDKDF (reference sequence). The CDR3 sequence is 14 residues long. V was trimmed by 2 bases and J by 1 base, leaving 8 bases between them.

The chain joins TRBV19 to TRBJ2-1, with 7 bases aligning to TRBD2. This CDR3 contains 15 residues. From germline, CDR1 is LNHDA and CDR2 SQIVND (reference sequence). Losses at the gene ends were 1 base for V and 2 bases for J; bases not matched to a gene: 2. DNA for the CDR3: TGTGCCAGTAGTATAGGGGGGACTACCTACAATGAGCAGTTCTTC. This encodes CASSIGGTTYNEQFF.

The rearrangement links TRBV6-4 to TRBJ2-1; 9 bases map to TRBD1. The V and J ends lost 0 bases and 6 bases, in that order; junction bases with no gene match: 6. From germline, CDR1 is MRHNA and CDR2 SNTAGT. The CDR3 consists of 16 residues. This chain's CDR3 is CASSDSQGQGSNEQFF. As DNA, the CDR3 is TGTGCCAGCAGTGACTCTCAGGGACAGGGCAGCAATGAGCAGTTCTTC.

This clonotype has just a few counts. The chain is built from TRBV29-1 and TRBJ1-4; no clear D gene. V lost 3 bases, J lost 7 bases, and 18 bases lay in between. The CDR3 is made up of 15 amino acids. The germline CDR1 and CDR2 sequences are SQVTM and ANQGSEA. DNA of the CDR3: TGCAGCGTTGATGTGAGGACCGGAGAGCGTGAAAAACTGTTTTTT. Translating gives CSVDVRTGEREKLFF.